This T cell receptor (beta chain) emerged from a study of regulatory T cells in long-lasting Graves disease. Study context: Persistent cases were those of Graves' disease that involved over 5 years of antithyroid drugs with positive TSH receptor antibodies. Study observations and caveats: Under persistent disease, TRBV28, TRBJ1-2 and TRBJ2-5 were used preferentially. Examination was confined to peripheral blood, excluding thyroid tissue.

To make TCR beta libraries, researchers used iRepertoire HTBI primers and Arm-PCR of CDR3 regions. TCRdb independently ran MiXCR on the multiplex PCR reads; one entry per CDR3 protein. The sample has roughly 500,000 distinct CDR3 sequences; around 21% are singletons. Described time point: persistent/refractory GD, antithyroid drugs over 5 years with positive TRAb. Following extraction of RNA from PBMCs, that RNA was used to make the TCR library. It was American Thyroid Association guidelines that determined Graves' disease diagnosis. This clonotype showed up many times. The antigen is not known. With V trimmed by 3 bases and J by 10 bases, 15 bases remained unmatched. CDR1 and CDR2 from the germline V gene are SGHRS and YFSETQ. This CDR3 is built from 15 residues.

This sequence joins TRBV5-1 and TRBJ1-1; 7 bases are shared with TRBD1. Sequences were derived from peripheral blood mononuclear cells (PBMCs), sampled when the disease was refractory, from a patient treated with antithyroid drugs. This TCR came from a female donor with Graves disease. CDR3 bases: TGCGCCAGCAGCTACTCACCCGAGGGGGCTGGCGGAGCTTTCTTT. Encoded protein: CASSYSPEGAGGAFF.